These T cell receptor beta chains were read from a single sample in a study of T cell responses to AZD1222 COVID-19 vaccine. TCRdb's table, derived via immunoSEQ multiplex PCR, lists solely in-frame clones and lacks some. Among fewer than 120,000 clones, 92% were seen once, and the ten largest hold about 2.6%. The starting material was peripheral blood, obtained 28 days after the second AZD1222 dose. Receptors were obtained from an adult who received the AZD1222 COVID-19 vaccine. Both conserved end residues are part of each CDR3. A D gene is named only where the DNA matches it firmly. Only some rows state a clone size, as once, few, many or a class for expanded clones.

J gene: TRBJ1-1
V gene: TRBV2
clone size: -
D gene: -
CDR3 length: 14
CDR3 protein: CASSPQGRYTEAFF
CDR3 DNA: TGTGCCAGCAGCCCACAGGGACGGTACACTGAAGCTTTCTTT

J gene: TRBJ2-7
V gene: TRBV19
clone size: -
D gene: -
CDR3 length: 14
CDR3 protein: CASSSGRASYEQYF
CDR3 DNA: TGTGCCAGTAGTTCCGGCAGGGCCAGCTACGAGCAGTACTTC

J gene: TRBJ1-3
V gene: TRBV2
clone size: few
D gene: -
CDR3 length: 13
CDR3 protein: CASSEGRLNTIYF
CDR3 DNA: TGTGCCAGCAGTGAGGGGCGCCTAAACACCATATATTTT

J gene: TRBJ2-2
V gene: TRBV18
clone size: -
D gene: -
CDR3 length: 13
CDR3 protein: CASSGGQTGELFF
CDR3 DNA: TGTGCCAGCTCAGGGGGACAAACCGGGGAGCTGTTTTTT

J gene: TRBJ1-6
V gene: TRBV18
clone size: few
D gene: -
CDR3 length: 15
CDR3 protein: CASSPPSGGPTPLHF
CDR3 DNA: TGTGCCAGCTCACCCCCAAGCGGGGGGCCAACACCCCTCCACTTT

J gene: TRBJ2-7
V gene: TRBV27
clone size: -
D gene: -
CDR3 length: 14
CDR3 protein: CASSLWVDSYEQYF
CDR3 DNA: TGTGCCAGCAGTTTATGGGTTGACTCCTACGAGCAGTACTTC

J gene: TRBJ1-5
V gene: TRBV6-2/TRBV6-3
clone size: -
D gene: TRBD1
CDR3 length: 14
CDR3 protein: CASGPDRGNQPQHF
CDR3 DNA: TGTGCCAGCGGCCCGGACAGGGGGAATCAGCCCCAGCATTTT

J gene: TRBJ2-7
V gene: TRBV28
clone size: -
D gene: -
CDR3 length: 12
CDR3 protein: CASSLLPGEQYF
CDR3 DNA: TGTGCCAGCAGTTTATTACCGGGCGAGCAGTACTTC

J gene: TRBJ1-5
V gene: TRBV19
clone size: once
D gene: -
CDR3 length: 12
CDR3 protein: CASTQGNQPQHF
CDR3 DNA: TGTGCCAGTACTCAGGGCAATCAGCCCCAGCATTTT

J gene: TRBJ1-4
V gene: TRBV7-2
clone size: -
D gene: TRBD1
CDR3 length: 15
CDR3 protein: CASSFEQGTHEKLFF
CDR3 DNA: TGTGCCAGCAGCTTCGAACAGGGGACACACGAAAAACTGTTTTTT

J gene: TRBJ2-2
V gene: TRBV7-6
clone size: -
D gene: TRBD1
CDR3 length: 17
CDR3 protein: CASSRDRGLIWTGELFF
CDR3 DNA: TGTGCCAGCAGCCGGGACAGGGGGCTTATCTGGACCGGGGAGCTGTTTTTT

J gene: TRBJ1-3
V gene: TRBV9
clone size: -
D gene: -
CDR3 length: 16
CDR3 protein: CASSVTPFGVGNTIYF
CDR3 DNA: TGTGCCAGCAGCGTAACGCCCTTTGGGGTTGGAAACACCATATATTTT

J gene: TRBJ2-5
V gene: TRBV7-2
clone size: -
D gene: -
CDR3 length: 11
CDR3 protein: CASSLMETQYF
CDR3 DNA: TGTGCCAGCAGCCTTATGGAGACCCAGTACTTC

J gene: TRBJ2-5
V gene: TRBV5-1
clone size: -
D gene: -
CDR3 length: 15
CDR3 protein: CASSLAARGTETQYF
CDR3 DNA: TGCGCCAGCAGCTTGGCCGCCAGGGGCACAGAGACCCAGTACTTC

J gene: TRBJ1-1
V gene: TRBV18
clone size: -
D gene: TRBD1
CDR3 length: 16
CDR3 protein: CASSLRPGTGGTEAFF
CDR3 DNA: TGTGCCAGCTCACTAAGACCCGGGACAGGGGGCACTGAAGCTTTCTTT

J gene: TRBJ1-1
V gene: TRBV6-5
clone size: once
D gene: -
CDR3 length: 14
CDR3 protein: CASSFRDTHTEAFF
CDR3 DNA: TGTGCCAGCAGTTTCCGGGACACCCACACTGAAGCTTTCTTT

J gene: TRBJ1-2
V gene: TRBV5-4
clone size: -
D gene: -
CDR3 length: 15
CDR3 protein: CASSFWHPRGYGYTF
CDR3 DNA: TGTGCCAGCAGCTTCTGGCACCCGAGGGGCTATGGCTACACCTTC

J gene: TRBJ1-2
V gene: TRBV6-6
clone size: -
D gene: -
CDR3 length: 15
CDR3 protein: CASRPPLGHEEGYTF
CDR3 DNA: TGTGCCAGCAGGCCACCTCTGGGTCACGAGGAGGGCTACACCTTC

J gene: TRBJ1-2
V gene: TRBV30
clone size: -
D gene: -
CDR3 length: 16
CDR3 protein: CAWSELAGRGNYGYTF
CDR3 DNA: TGTGCCTGGAGTGAGTTGGCAGGGCGAGGTAACTATGGCTACACCTTC

J gene: TRBJ1-3
V gene: TRBV6-6
clone size: -
D gene: -
CDR3 length: 14
CDR3 protein: CASSYLSSGNTIYF
CDR3 DNA: TGTGCCAGCAGTTATCTGTCATCTGGAAACACCATATATTTT

J gene: TRBJ2-1
V gene: TRBV5-4
clone size: -
D gene: TRBD2
CDR3 length: 16
CDR3 protein: CASSEGLAGVDNEQFF
CDR3 DNA: TGTGCCAGCAGCGAAGGACTAGCGGGGGTCGACAATGAGCAGTTCTTC

J gene: TRBJ1-5
V gene: TRBV21-1
clone size: -
D gene: -
CDR3 length: 15
CDR3 protein: CASNAIGERNQPQHF
CDR3 DNA: TGTGCCAGCAATGCAATTGGGGAACGCAATCAGCCCCAGCATTTT

J gene: TRBJ2-5
V gene: TRBV5-6
clone size: -
D gene: -
CDR3 length: 11
CDR3 protein: CASSYQETQYF
CDR3 DNA: TGTGCCAGCAGCTACCAAGAGACCCAGTACTTC

J gene: TRBJ2-5
V gene: TRBV5-4
clone size: -
D gene: -
CDR3 length: 15
CDR3 protein: CASSLSPSPGETQYF
CDR3 DNA: TGTGCCAGCAGCTTGTCCCCATCTCCTGGAGAGACCCAGTACTTC

J gene: TRBJ2-7
V gene: TRBV19
clone size: -
D gene: TRBD1
CDR3 length: 14
CDR3 protein: CASSRMGTDYEQYF
CDR3 DNA: TGTGCCAGTAGTAGAATGGGGACAGACTACGAGCAGTACTTC

J gene: TRBJ1-1
V gene: TRBV2
clone size: -
D gene: TRBD1
CDR3 length: 15
CDR3 protein: CASRPSRQGDTEAFF
CDR3 DNA: TGTGCCAGCAGACCCTCCCGACAGGGGGACACTGAAGCTTTCTTT

J gene: TRBJ1-4
V gene: TRBV19
clone size: -
D gene: -
CDR3 length: 14
CDR3 protein: CASSDGGLNEKLFF
CDR3 DNA: TGTGCCAGTAGTGACGGGGGGCTTAATGAAAAACTGTTTTTT

J gene: TRBJ2-1
V gene: TRBV5-1
clone size: -
D gene: TRBD2
CDR3 length: 16
CDR3 protein: CASSGLAGASYNEQFF
CDR3 DNA: TGCGCCAGCAGCGGACTAGCGGGGGCCTCCTACAATGAGCAGTTCTTC

J gene: TRBJ1-6
V gene: TRBV7-8
clone size: -
D gene: -
CDR3 length: 13
CDR3 protein: CASRPTGPSPLHF
CDR3 DNA: TGTGCCAGCAGGCCAACAGGGCCGTCACCCCTCCACTTT

J gene: TRBJ1-1
V gene: TRBV7-2
clone size: once
D gene: -
CDR3 length: 13
CDR3 protein: CASSTRAGTEAFF
CDR3 DNA: TGTGCCAGCAGCACCCGTGCGGGCACTGAAGCTTTCTTT

J gene: TRBJ1-1
V gene: TRBV11-1
clone size: few
D gene: TRBD1
CDR3 length: 15
CDR3 protein: CASSTQGALNTEAFF
CDR3 DNA: TGTGCCAGCAGCACACAGGGGGCTTTGAACACTGAAGCTTTCTTT

J gene: TRBJ1-2
V gene: TRBV18
clone size: -
D gene: -
CDR3 length: 14
CDR3 protein: CASSPSGDSAGYTF
CDR3 DNA: TGTGCCAGCTCACCATCCGGGGACTCCGCTGGCTACACCTTC

J gene: TRBJ1-6
V gene: TRBV9
clone size: -
D gene: TRBD1
CDR3 length: 16
CDR3 protein: CASSVGGTGIDSPLHF
CDR3 DNA: TGTGCCAGCAGCGTAGGAGGGACAGGGATTGATTCACCCCTCCACTTT

J gene: TRBJ2-2
V gene: TRBV5-1
clone size: -
D gene: TRBD2
CDR3 length: 16
CDR3 protein: CASSSFTGGYTGELFF
CDR3 DNA: TGCGCCAGCAGCTCGTTTACGGGGGGATACACCGGGGAGCTGTTTTTT

J gene: TRBJ1-5
V gene: TRBV30
clone size: -
D gene: -
CDR3 length: 16
CDR3 protein: CAWSFGSSPSNQPQHF
CDR3 DNA: TGTGCCTGGAGTTTTGGCAGCAGCCCAAGCAATCAGCCCCAGCATTTT

J gene: TRBJ2-4
V gene: TRBV23-1
clone size: once
D gene: -
CDR3 length: 13
CDR3 protein: CASSQQVLDIQYF
CDR3 DNA: TGCGCCAGCAGTCAACAAGTACTCGACATTCAGTACTTC

J gene: TRBJ1-2
V gene: TRBV5-1
clone size: -
D gene: TRBD1
CDR3 length: 14
CDR3 protein: CASSSGQGNYGYTF
CDR3 DNA: TGCGCCAGCAGCTCGGGACAGGGAAACTATGGCTACACCTTC

J gene: TRBJ2-3
V gene: TRBV12-3/TRBV12-4
clone size: -
D gene: -
CDR3 length: 12
CDR3 protein: CASSQTEDTQYF
CDR3 DNA: TGTGCCAGCAGTCAGACAGAAGATACGCAGTATTTT

J gene: TRBJ2-5
V gene: TRBV2
clone size: -
D gene: -
CDR3 length: 15
CDR3 protein: CASSEDAGVQKTQYF
CDR3 DNA: TGTGCCAGCAGTGAAGATGCAGGGGTTCAAAAGACCCAGTACTTC

J gene: TRBJ2-1
V gene: TRBV6-5
clone size: -
D gene: -
CDR3 length: 14
CDR3 protein: CASRARGAVNEQFF
CDR3 DNA: TGTGCCAGCAGGGCTAGGGGGGCAGTCAATGAGCAGTTCTTC

J gene: TRBJ2-5
V gene: TRBV7-2
clone size: -
D gene: -
CDR3 length: 15
CDR3 protein: CASSLAPGLQETQYF
CDR3 DNA: TGTGCCAGCAGCTTAGCACCAGGGCTACAAGAGACCCAGTACTTC

J gene: TRBJ2-1
V gene: TRBV18
clone size: -
D gene: -
CDR3 length: 16
CDR3 protein: CASSPNGGTNYNEQFF
CDR3 DNA: TGTGCCAGCTCACCAAACGGGGGAACAAACTACAATGAGCAGTTCTTC

J gene: TRBJ2-5
V gene: TRBV19
clone size: -
D gene: -
CDR3 length: 15
CDR3 protein: CASSTSRQGQETQYF
CDR3 DNA: TGTGCCAGTAGTACATCAAGGCAGGGCCAAGAGACCCAGTACTTC

J gene: TRBJ2-5
V gene: TRBV19
clone size: once
D gene: -
CDR3 length: 14
CDR3 protein: CASSMRTKQETQYF
CDR3 DNA: TGTGCCAGTAGTATGAGGACTAAACAAGAGACCCAGTACTTC

J gene: TRBJ2-7
V gene: TRBV4-1
clone size: -
D gene: TRBD1
CDR3 length: 16
CDR3 protein: CASSHYSGTDRHEQYF
CDR3 DNA: TGCGCCAGCAGCCACTACTCCGGGACAGACCGCCACGAGCAGTACTTC

J gene: TRBJ2-1
V gene: TRBV9
clone size: -
D gene: TRBD2
CDR3 length: 16
CDR3 protein: CASSVDSGVTYNEQFF
CDR3 DNA: TGTGCCAGCAGCGTGGATAGCGGGGTAACCTACAATGAGCAGTTCTTC

J gene: TRBJ2-4
V gene: TRBV28
clone size: -
D gene: -
CDR3 length: 13
CDR3 protein: CASFQNAKNIQYF
CDR3 DNA: TGTGCCAGCTTTCAAAACGCCAAAAACATTCAGTACTTC

J gene: TRBJ1-3
V gene: TRBV7-8
clone size: -
D gene: -
CDR3 length: 16
CDR3 protein: CASSLILESFGNTIYF
CDR3 DNA: TGTGCCAGCAGCCTCATCCTGGAGTCTTTCGGAAACACCATATATTTT

J gene: TRBJ2-3
V gene: TRBV6-6
clone size: -
D gene: TRBD2
CDR3 length: 19
CDR3 protein: CASSPLSLAGAKPTDTQYF
CDR3 DNA: TGTGCCAGCAGTCCCCTTTCTTTAGCGGGGGCCAAGCCAACAGATACGCAGTATTTT

J gene: TRBJ1-1
V gene: TRBV7-2
clone size: -
D gene: -
CDR3 length: 14
CDR3 protein: CASSLLGPNTEAFF
CDR3 DNA: TGTGCCAGCAGCTTACTCGGGCCTAACACTGAAGCTTTCTTT

J gene: TRBJ1-5
V gene: TRBV9
clone size: -
D gene: TRBD1
CDR3 length: 15
CDR3 protein: CASSVGQGDNQPQHF
CDR3 DNA: TGTGCCAGCAGCGTAGGACAGGGGGACAATCAGCCCCAGCATTTT

J gene: TRBJ1-2
V gene: TRBV27
clone size: -
D gene: -
CDR3 length: 16
CDR3 protein: CASSLGRGEGRKGYTF
CDR3 DNA: TGTGCCAGCAGTTTGGGGAGGGGAGAGGGTAGGAAGGGCTACACCTTC

J gene: TRBJ2-7
V gene: TRBV6-6
clone size: -
D gene: -
CDR3 length: 14
CDR3 protein: CASSYGQGTYEQYF
CDR3 DNA: TGTGCCAGCAGTTACGGGCAGGGAACTTACGAGCAGTACTTC

J gene: TRBJ1-3
V gene: TRBV5-1
clone size: -
D gene: -
CDR3 length: 15
CDR3 protein: CASSLLGGSGNTIYF
CDR3 DNA: TGCGCCAGCAGCTTGTTGGGGGGATCCGGAAACACCATATATTTT

J gene: TRBJ2-5
V gene: TRBV11-3
clone size: -
D gene: -
CDR3 length: 15
CDR3 protein: CASSLHSSFQETQYF
CDR3 DNA: TGTGCCAGCAGCTTACACTCTAGCTTCCAAGAGACCCAGTACTTC

J gene: TRBJ2-5
V gene: TRBV6-1
clone size: -
D gene: TRBD2
CDR3 length: 17
CDR3 protein: CASSEPRVSGGQGTQYF
CDR3 DNA: TGTGCCAGCAGTGAACCAAGAGTTAGCGGGGGCCAAGGGACCCAGTACTTC

J gene: TRBJ2-5
V gene: TRBV6-5
clone size: -
D gene: -
CDR3 length: 14
CDR3 protein: CASSYGQFQETQYF
CDR3 DNA: TGTGCCAGCAGTTACGGACAGTTCCAAGAGACCCAGTACTTC

J gene: TRBJ1-1
V gene: TRBV6-5
clone size: -
D gene: TRBD1
CDR3 length: 13
CDR3 protein: CASRQGQVAEAFF
CDR3 DNA: TGTGCCAGCAGACAGGGGCAGGTGGCTGAAGCTTTCTTT

J gene: TRBJ2-7
V gene: TRBV7-2
clone size: -
D gene: -
CDR3 length: 15
CDR3 protein: CASSLGRDGFYEQYF
CDR3 DNA: TGTGCCAGCAGCTTAGGTAGGGACGGATTCTACGAGCAGTACTTC

J gene: TRBJ2-7
V gene: TRBV9
clone size: -
D gene: -
CDR3 length: 16
CDR3 protein: CASSVGPGALPYEQYF
CDR3 DNA: TGTGCCAGCAGCGTAGGTCCGGGGGCACTTCCCTACGAGCAGTACTTC